The 24 T cell receptor beta chains below all came from one sample that was sequenced in a study of T cells after yellow fever vaccination. TCRdb recomputed calls from the 5' RACE reads with MiXCR, one row per CDR3 protein. This table holds roughly 320,000 distinct CDR3 sequences, roughly 10% found once. The material sequenced was CD4+ T cells sorted from PBMCs, taken 45 days after the yellow fever booster vaccination. These receptors were obtained from a man younger than 30 who received the YFV17D yellow fever vaccine.

This clonotype was seen at least ten times. This chain connects TRBV5-1 to TRBJ1-6, with D unclear. Between the trimmed V and J ends, which lost 5 bases and 10 bases, there was a span of 16 bases. From germline, CDR1 is SGHRS and CDR2 YFSETQ. The CDR3 extends over 14 amino acids. Here the CDR3 DNA reads TGCGCCAGCAGATTCAAGGGAGCGGAATCACCCCTCCACTTT. Encoded protein: CASRFKGAESPLHF.

In this sample, this clonotype turned up many times. Relative to the germline gene, one junction end is altered; a read error may explain this. The rearrangement uses TRBV5-1 and TRBJ1-3; TRBD1 matches at 7 bases. Germline assignment: CDR1 SGHRS and CDR2 YFSETQ. The CDR3 covers 13 residues. The CDR3: CASSTGAGNTIYF. The CDR3 nucleotides read TGTGCCAGTAGTACAGGGGCTGGAAACACCATATATTTT.

This clonotype was detected a few times. Here the CDR3 reads CATSDPGQGESGELFF. The CDR3 bases are TGTGCCACCAGTGACCCGGGACAGGGGGAGTCCGGGGAGCTGTTTTTT. V gene TRBV24-1 combines with J gene TRBJ2-2; 11 bases are shared with TRBD1. J was trimmed by 6 bases and V by 4 bases; bases with no gene match: 6. From germline, CDR1 is KGHDR and CDR2 SFDVKD. This CDR3 spans 16 amino acids.

This rearrangement joins TRBV3-1 to TRBJ1-1; D is ambiguous. V gave up 8 bases and J gave up 1 base, with 20 bases separating them. The germline CDR1 and CDR2 sequences are LGHDT and YNNKEL (reference sequence). This CDR3 region has 16 residues. The CDR3 DNA reads TGTGCCAGCCGAAGCAACCGGGCCCAAAGGAACACTGAAGCTTTCTTT. It translates to CASRSNRAQRNTEAFF.

The rearrangement links TRBV7-2 to TRBJ2-5; the D is unclear. V dropped 3 bases and J dropped 1 base, with 15 bases sitting between them. CDR1 and CDR2 (germline): SGHTA, FQGNSA. CDR3 length: 16 residues. CDR3 nucleotides: TGTGCCAGCAGCTTTCGCGGTTTCGCGTCCCAAGAGACCCAGTACTTC. Translating gives CASSFRGFASQETQYF. The full variable domain, rest sourced from reference TRBV7-2 and TRBJ2-5, is GAGVSQSPSNKVTEKGKDVELRCDPISGHTALYWYRQSLGQGLEFLIYFQGNSAPDKSGLPSDRFSAERTGGSVSTLTIQRTQQEDSAVYLCASSFRGFASQETQYFGPGTRLLVL.

This clonotype was found a few times. The V call is TRBV27, the J call TRBJ2-7; D perhaps matches TRBD2 (5 bases). CDR3 size: 14 residues. Germline V gives CDR1 MNHEY, CDR2 SMNVEV (reference sequence). Trimming removed 5 bases at V and 2 bases at J, with 13 bases between. The CDR3 DNA sequence: TGTGCCAGCAGTCCGCGGACTGGAGCCTACGAGCAGTACTTC. Protein: CASSPRTGAYEQYF.

This clonotype was seen a few times. The chain has TRBV5-1 and TRBJ2-2; 7 bases fit TRBD1. The CDR3 covers 15 residues. Trimming cost V 3 bases and J 1 base; bases outside gene matches: 3. The germline gives CDR1 SGHRS, CDR2 YFSETQ. The CDR3 region is CASSWGTENTGELFF. The CDR3 DNA is TGCGCCAGCAGCTGGGGGACAGAGAACACCGGGGAGCTGTTTTTT.

Written as DNA, the CDR3 is TGCGCCAGCAGCCAAGTGGCTGATACTAATGAAAAACTGTTTTTT. It encodes CASSQVADTNEKLFF. The gene calls are TRBV4-1 and TRBJ1-4, with D unresolved. Germline CDR1 MGHRA, CDR2 YSYEKL. CDR3 length: 15 residues. V lost 1 base and J 2 bases, leaving 8 bases between the germline ends.

This clonotype was detected many times. This rearrangement joins TRBV5-1 to TRBJ2-5, with 11 bases identical to TRBD2. The CDR3 runs 16 residues. CDR1 and CDR2 (germline): SGHRS, YFSETQ. The junction had 8 bases not matched to a gene; V was cut back by 4 bases and J by 3 bases. CDR3 bases: TGCGCCAGCAGCCCCCGGCCGGGACTAGCGGAAGAGACCCAGTACTTC. As protein: CASSPRPGLAEETQYF.

This clonotype was observed a few times. The chain recombines TRBV27 with TRBJ2-7; 8 bases map to TRBD2. The CDR3 has 14 amino acids. Germline values: CDR1 MNHEY, CDR2 SMNVEV (reference sequence). V shed 8 bases, J shed 5 bases, and the junction held 11 bases outside the gene matches. The CDR3 sequence is CASREGPTGDEQYF. The CDR3 nucleotides are TGTGCCAGCCGGGAGGGGCCGACCGGCGACGAGCAGTACTTC.

This clonotype was seen a handful of times. V and J are TRBV6-2 or TRBV6-3 and TRBJ2-2, with 15 bases fitting TRBD2. In germline, CDR1 is MNHEY, CDR2 SVGEGT. V shed 0 bases, J shed 1 base, and the junction held 9 bases outside the gene matches. This CDR3 is 21 amino acids long. The CDR3 spells CASSYSSGGLAGGLNTGELFF. Here the CDR3 DNA reads TGTGCCAGCAGTTACTCGAGTGGCGGACTAGCGGGGGGGCTGAACACCGGGGAGCTGTTTTTT.

The V and J genes are TRBV30 and TRBJ2-7; either TRBD1 or TRBD2 may fit D (5 bases each). This CDR3 is built from 14 residues. The germline V gene encodes CDR1 GTSNPN and CDR2 SVGIG (reference sequence). Trimming shortened V by 2 bases and J by 3 bases, and 14 bases separated the two germline ends. As DNA, the CDR3 is TGTGCCTGGAGTAGCAGCGGCCAGGGCTACGAGCAGTACTTC. Translated: CAWSSSGQGYEQYF.

This clonotype was recorded at least ten times. The chain joins TRBV3-1 to TRBJ1-2, with D possibly matching TRBD1 (5 bases). V was trimmed by 4 bases and J by 2 bases, leaving 11 bases between them. Germline loops: CDR1 LGHDT, CDR2 YNNKEL (reference sequence). The CDR3 is 14 residues long. The CDR3 protein is CASSLSTVNYGYTF. DNA for the CDR3: TGTGCCAGCAGCCTCTCGACAGTCAACTATGGCTACACCTTC.

The chain has TRBV3-1 and TRBJ2-3; D is unresolved. V was shortened by 4 bases and J by 5 bases, with 13 bases between the two germline ends. This CDR3 region has 14 residues. The germline gives CDR1 LGHDT, CDR2 YNNKEL (reference sequence). The CDR3 DNA is TGTGCCAGCAGCCGGCGGTCTCCCAGAGATACGCAGTATTTT. It encodes CASSRRSPRDTQYF.

This chain connects TRBV6-5 to TRBJ1-1; D is ambiguous. From germline, CDR1 is MNHEY and CDR2 SVGAGI. V lost 0 bases, J lost 1 base, and 6 bases lay in between. The CDR3 totals 14 residues. CDR3 coding DNA: TGTGCCAGCAGTTACTCGACGTCGAACACTGAAGCTTTCTTT. It translates to CASSYSTSNTEAFF.

CDR3 sequence: CAISARKQGNEKLFF. CDR3 sequence (DNA): TGTGCCATCAGCGCACGGAAACAGGGAAATGAAAAACTGTTTTTT. The chain joins TRBV10-3 to TRBJ1-4; TRBD1 might be the D (6 bases). CDR1 and CDR2 from the germline V gene are ENHRY and SYGVKD. Trimming removed 6 bases from V and 5 bases from J, with 16 bases in between. There are 15 residues in the CDR3.

The table lists this clonotype with a few counts. The chain carries TRBV6-5 and TRBJ2-2; 11 positions match TRBD2. Losses at the gene ends were 6 bases for V and 2 bases for J; bases not matched to a gene: 5. The germline V gene encodes CDR1 MNHEY and CDR2 SVGAGI. There are 16 residues in the CDR3. Here the CDR3 reads CASRPGTSGNTGELFF. CDR3 coding DNA: TGTGCCAGCAGGCCCGGGACTAGCGGCAACACCGGGGAGCTGTTTTTT.

In this sample, this clonotype turned up a few times. This chain links TRBV29-1 with TRBJ1-2; weak D call: TRBD1 (6 bases). Between the trimmed V and J ends, which lost 7 bases and 4 bases, there was a span of 13 bases. CDR1 and CDR2 from the germline V gene are SQVTM and ANQGSEA. CDR3 length: 12 amino acids. The CDR3 DNA is TGCAGCGCCGAGGACAGCTTCTATGGCTACACCTTC. This sequence encodes CSAEDSFYGYTF.

This clonotype has just a few counts. The DNA of the CDR3 is TGTGCCAGCAGCTCCTTAAGCGGGGGGGCGGGGGAGCAGTTCTTC. It translates to CASSSLSGGAGEQFF. This chain connects TRBV7-2 to TRBJ2-1; 10 bases are shared with TRBD2. There are 15 residues in the CDR3. Trimming at V came to 4 bases and at J to 10 bases, leaving 10 bases not matched to a gene. Per the germline V gene, CDR1 is SGHTA and CDR2 is FQGNSA.

The chain carries TRBV28 and TRBJ1-5; 9 bases line up with TRBD1. The V gene's germline CDR1 is MDHEN and CDR2 SYDVKM. The CDR3 loop spans 15 amino acids. V shed 4 bases and J 3 bases; nucleotides not matched to a gene: 4. The CDR3 region is CASSSGQGLNQPQHF. CDR3 DNA: TGTGCCAGCAGTTCGGGACAGGGCCTCAATCAGCCCCAGCATTTT. Full variable domain (outside the CDR3, taken from reference TRBV28 and TRBJ1-5): DVKVTQSSRYLVKRTGEKVFLECVQDMDHENMFWYRQDPGLGLRLIYFSYDVKMKEKGDIPEGYSVSREKKERFSLILESASTNQTSMYLCASSSGQGLNQPQHFGDGTRLSIL.

The table lists this clonotype with many counts. The rearrangement uses TRBV5-1 and TRBJ2-3, with TRBD2 matching 9 bases. The ends lost 4 bases at V and 0 bases at J; junction bases unmatched: 15. The length of the CDR3 is 19 residues. Germline CDR1 SGHRS, CDR2 YFSETQ. The CDR3 DNA reads as TGCGCCAGCAGCCCACAAGCGGTAGCGGGGGCCGCTAGCACAGATACGCAGTATTTT. Protein sequence: CASSPQAVAGAASTDTQYF.

This clonotype was detected a few times. The genes are TRBV4-3 and TRBJ2-6; D call uncertain. CDR1 is LGHNA, CDR2 YSLEER, per germline. This CDR3 has 17 amino acids. V lost 0 bases and J lost 2, with 11 bases in between. CDR3 in amino acids: CASSQDWDYAGANVLTF. CDR3 bases: TGCGCCAGCAGCCAAGATTGGGATTATGCTGGGGCCAACGTCCTGACTTTC.

The chain combines TRBV7-6 with TRBJ2-1; a possible D gene is TRBD2 (5 bases). Germline V gene lookup returns CDR1 SGHVS and CDR2 FNYEAQ. Trimming cost V 1 base and J 5 bases, with 12 bases left between them. CDR3 length: 15 residues. CDR3 in amino acids: CASSLGLPGDNEQFF. The CDR3 nucleotides read TGTGCCAGCAGCTTAGGGCTCCCCGGGGACAATGAGCAGTTCTTC.

This clonotype occurred a few times. The CDR3 nucleotides read TGTGCCAGCAGTTACTCGTATGCGGGGGCTGGCACAGATACGCAGTATTTT. It encodes CASSYSYAGAGTDTQYF. The chain combines TRBV6-5 with TRBJ2-3; D may be TRBD2 (7 bases). The CDR3 spans 17 residues. V dropped 0 bases and J dropped 1 base, with 14 bases sitting between them. The germline V gene has CDR1 MNHEY and CDR2 SVGAGI.